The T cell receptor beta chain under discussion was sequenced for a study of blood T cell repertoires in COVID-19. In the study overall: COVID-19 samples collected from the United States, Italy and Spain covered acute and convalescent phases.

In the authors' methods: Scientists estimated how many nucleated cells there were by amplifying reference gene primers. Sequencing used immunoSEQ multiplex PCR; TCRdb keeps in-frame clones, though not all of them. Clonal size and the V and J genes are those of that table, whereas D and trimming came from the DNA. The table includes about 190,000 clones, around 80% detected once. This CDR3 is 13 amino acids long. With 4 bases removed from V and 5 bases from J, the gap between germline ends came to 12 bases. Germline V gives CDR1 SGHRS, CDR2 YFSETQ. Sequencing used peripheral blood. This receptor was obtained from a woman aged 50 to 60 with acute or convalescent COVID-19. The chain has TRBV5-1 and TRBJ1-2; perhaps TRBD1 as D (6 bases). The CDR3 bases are TGCGCCAGCAGCCCCGGACAGAGTTATGGCTACACCTTC. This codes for CASSPGQSYGYTF.